Listed below are T cell receptor beta chains from one sample, sequenced in a study of tumor T cells in aggressive B-cell lymphoma. The repertoire was sequenced with immunoSEQ multiplex PCR; TCRdb's copy has only in-frame clones and lacks some. The data contain 9,500 to 10,000 clones, almost 85% of them seen just once; the ten biggest clones take up approximately 4%. The source material was tumor tissue. The receptors derive from an adult with diffuse large B cell lymphoma. Both conserved end residues are part of each CDR3. D genes are given only for firm matches. Size is stated for part of the rows, as once, few or many counts, or as a class when the clone is expanded.

CASRQQRGGKLFF,TGTGCCAGTAGGCAACAGCGCGGGGGGAAGCTGTTTTTT,13,TRBD2,TRBV19,-,TRBJ2-2
CASSESGSTYEQYF,TGTGCCAGCAGCGAAAGCGGGAGTACCTACGAGCAGTACTTC,14,TRBD2,TRBV9,-,TRBJ2-7
CASSGLNTGELFF,TGTGCCAGCTCGGGACTTAACACCGGGGAGCTGTTTTTT,13,-,TRBV18,-,TRBJ2-2
CASSSGTDYGYTF,TGTGCCAGCAGTTCAGGGACAGACTATGGCTACACCTTC,13,TRBD1,TRBV27,-,TRBJ1-2
CSVEGRLGSNEQFF,TGCAGCGTTGAGGGCCGCCTGGGGAGCAATGAGCAGTTCTTC,14,-,TRBV29-1,-,TRBJ2-1
CSVGQGGNQPQHF,TGCAGCGTGGGACAGGGCGGCAATCAGCCCCAGCATTTT,13,TRBD1,TRBV29-1,-,TRBJ1-5
CASSSGTGVARGYTF,TGTGCCAGCAGCTCCGGGACAGGCGTCGCGAGGGGCTACACCTTC,15,TRBD1,TRBV5-4,few,TRBJ1-2
CASSQVRTGWGEQYF,TGTGCCAGCAGCCAAGTTCGGACAGGGTGGGGCGAGCAGTACTTC,15,TRBD1,TRBV14,once,TRBJ2-7
CASSLAQGWYTEAFF,TGCGCCAGCAGCTTGGCTCAGGGCTGGTACACTGAAGCTTTCTTT,15,-,TRBV5-1,-,TRBJ1-1
CASSQGDTSGSYNEQFF,TGTGCCAGCAGCCAAGGGGACACTAGTGGATCCTACAATGAGCAGTTCTTC,17,-,TRBV4-2,-,TRBJ2-1
CASSPPGLAGIYEQYF,TGTGCCAGCTCACCACCGGGGCTAGCGGGAATCTACGAGCAGTACTTC,16,TRBD2,TRBV18,-,TRBJ2-7
CSVGDRGREKLFF,TGCAGCGTGGGGGACAGGGGGCGAGAAAAACTGTTTTTT,13,TRBD1,TRBV29-1,-,TRBJ1-4
CASSLDRGLEQYF,TGTGCCAGCAGCTTGGACAGGGGTCTCGAGCAGTACTTC,13,TRBD1,TRBV7-2,-,TRBJ2-7
CASSLLGSEGGLFF,TGTGCCAGCAGCTTATTGGGCAGTGAGGGAGGACTGTTTTTT,14,-,TRBV7-9,-,TRBJ1-4
CASSPRILAGGEQFF,TGTGCCAGCAGCCCGAGAATACTAGCGGGGGGTGAGCAGTTCTTC,15,TRBD2,TRBV7-8,-,TRBJ2-1
CASRAEGQGNSPLHF,TGCGCCAGCAGAGCCGAAGGACAGGGAAATTCACCCCTCCACTTT,15,TRBD1,TRBV5-1,-,TRBJ1-6
CASSPGQGVYGYTF,TGTGCCAGCTCTCCGGGACAGGGGGTTTATGGCTACACCTTC,14,TRBD1,TRBV18,-,TRBJ1-2
CASSLAGVVDTQYF,TGTGCCAGCAGCTTAGCGGGAGTCGTAGATACGCAGTATTTT,14,TRBD2,TRBV7-3,-,TRBJ2-3
CASSTPTQGRWDTQYF,TGTGCCAGTAGTACCCCGACGCAGGGGCGCTGGGATACGCAGTATTTT,16,-,TRBV19,-,TRBJ2-3
CASSHTGMGGELFF,TGTGCCAGCAGTCATACAGGGATGGGCGGGGAGCTGTTTTTT,14,-,TRBV27,few,TRBJ2-2
CASSPGGLSTGELFF,TGTGCCAGCAGCCCCGGAGGGCTGAGCACCGGGGAGCTGTTTTTT,15,-,TRBV11-2,-,TRBJ2-2
CASSAGLAGGPVIQYF,TGTGCCAGCAGCGCGGGACTAGCGGGAGGGCCGGTCATTCAGTACTTC,16,TRBD2,TRBV9,once,TRBJ2-4
CASSISGSGNTIYF,TGTGCCAGTAGTATATCAGGGTCTGGAAACACCATATATTTT,14,-,TRBV19,few,TRBJ1-3
CASSRVPKGTGYEKLFF,TGTGCCAGCTCACGGGTTCCGAAGGGGACAGGGTACGAAAAACTGTTTTTT,17,TRBD1,TRBV18,-,TRBJ1-4
CASSPRSGSGANVLTF,TGTGCCAGCAGCCCCCGGTCAGGGTCTGGGGCCAACGTCCTGACTTTC,16,-,TRBV7-3,-,TRBJ2-6
CASSLAPGGTYEQYF,TGTGCCAGCAGCTTAGCCCCAGGGGGAACCTACGAGCAGTACTTC,15,TRBD1,TRBV7-6,-,TRBJ2-7
CASSLRRGNEQFF,TGTGCCAGCAGCTTACGCAGGGGTAATGAGCAGTTCTTC,13,-,TRBV7-9,-,TRBJ2-1
CASSSRRQGPSPEQYF,TGTGCCAGCAGCTCCCGCCGACAGGGGCCTTCGCCCGAGCAGTACTTC,16,TRBD1,TRBV7-8,-,TRBJ2-7
CSAGGGLALSSYNEQFF,TGCAGCGCTGGGGGTGGACTAGCGCTTTCCTCCTACAATGAGCAGTTCTTC,17,TRBD2,TRBV29-1,-,TRBJ2-1
CASSSRQGLRVNTEAFF,TGCGCCAGCAGCTCGCGACAGGGATTGAGGGTGAACACTGAAGCTTTCTTT,17,TRBD1,TRBV5-1,-,TRBJ1-1
CTSSTRTGDGYTF,TGTACCAGCAGCACCAGGACAGGGGATGGCTACACCTTC,13,TRBD1,TRBV11-2,-,TRBJ1-2
CASSELRSTNEKLFF,TGTGCCAGCAGTGAACTCCGGTCAACTAATGAAAAACTGTTTTTT,15,-,TRBV2,-,TRBJ1-4
CASSLIGRSRARDEQFF,TGTGCCAGCAGCTTAATTGGTCGGTCAAGGGCCAGGGATGAGCAGTTCTTC,17,-,TRBV7-2,-,TRBJ2-1
CASSLQGRYGGNTIYF,TGTGCCAGCAGCCTACAGGGGCGGTATGGTGGAAACACCATATATTTT,16,TRBD1,TRBV5-4,-,TRBJ1-3
CASSRGTGELFF,TGTGCCAGCAGCAGGGGGACCGGGGAGCTGTTTTTT,12,TRBD1,TRBV6-4,-,TRBJ2-2
CASSENTGGVVYQPQHF,TGTGCCAGCAGTGAAAATACAGGGGGGGTGGTGTATCAGCCCCAGCATTTT,17,TRBD1,TRBV2,few,TRBJ1-5
CASTLNGSRYNEQFF,TGTGCCAGTACCCTTAACGGGAGCCGGTACAATGAGCAGTTCTTC,15,-,TRBV19,-,TRBJ2-1
CASSPGTSGSSYEQYF,TGCGCCAGCAGCCCGGGGACTAGCGGGAGCTCCTACGAGCAGTACTTC,16,TRBD2,TRBV5-1,-,TRBJ2-7
CASSGGFSGANVLTF,TGTGCCAGCAGTGGTGGCTTCTCTGGGGCCAACGTCCTGACTTTC,15,-,TRBV6-1,-,TRBJ2-6
CASSWVSRAGTEAFF,TGTGCCAGCAGTTGGGTTTCTCGGGCGGGTACTGAAGCTTTCTTT,15,-,TRBV28,-,TRBJ1-1